What follows are 9 T cell receptor beta chains derived from one specimen sequenced in a study of blood T cell repertoires in COVID-19. The assay was immunoSEQ multiplex PCR, and TCRdb's table has in-frame clones only and misses some. The sample has 200,000 or so clones; approximately 90% are singletons. The sample consisted of PBMCs or T cells enriched from blood (not recorded which). These receptors were obtained from a man aged 25 to 40 who had recovered from COVID-19.

V gene TRBV28 combines with J gene TRBJ2-7, with 7 bases lining up with TRBD1. The V segment lost 4 bases and the J segment 4 bases; nucleotides outside the gene matches: 16. The CDR3 contains 17 residues. Germline loops: CDR1 MDHEN, CDR2 SYDVKM. CDR3 nucleotide sequence: TGTGCCAGCAGTTCCCGGACAGGTTCCGACGATGTATACGAGCAGTACTTC. Residues: CASSSRTGSDDVYEQYF.

The chain combines TRBV5-5 with TRBJ2-7; 8 positions agree with TRBD1. V gave up 1 base and J gave up 2 bases; unmatched junction bases: 17. This CDR3 contains 19 residues. CDR1 is SGHKS and CDR2 is YYEKEE in the germline V gene (reference sequence). The CDR3 here is CASSLLGTGLGDSTYEQYF. The CDR3 bases are TGTGCCAGCAGCTTGCTGGGGACAGGTCTTGGGGACTCCACCTACGAGCAGTACTTC.

The chain couples TRBV4-2 to TRBJ2-7; 13 bases match TRBD2. Germline V lookup: CDR1 LGHNA, CDR2 YNFKEQ. This CDR3 spans 17 amino acids. V lost 4 bases to trimming and J lost 0 bases; unmatched junction nucleotides: 6. In nucleotides, the CDR3 is TGTGCCAGCAGCCGGTCGGGGACTAGCGGGGTCTCCTACGAGCAGTACTTC. Residues: CASSRSGTSGVSYEQYF.

This chain links TRBV7-9 with TRBJ2-1; D may be TRBD2 (6 bases). The CDR3 sequence is 12 residues long. The V end lost 3 bases, the J end lost 9 bases, and 9 bases lay between the germline ends. Germline V gene data show CDR1 as SEHNR and CDR2 as FQNEAQ (reference sequence). Written as DNA, the CDR3 is TGTGCCAGCAGCTTCCGGGACTCTGAGCAGTTCTTC. This translates into CASSFRDSEQFF.

The rearrangement links TRBV3-1 (or the pseudogene TRBV3-2) to TRBJ2-2; D is uncertain. This CDR3 has 13 residues. V lost 4 bases and J 3 bases, leaving 6 bases between the germline ends. Germline V CDR1 and CDR2: LGHDT, YNNKEL (reference sequence). CDR3 sequence: CASSPRDTGELFF. CDR3 coding DNA: TGTGCCAGCAGCCCACGGGACACCGGGGAGCTGTTTTTT.

This rearrangement joins TRBV5-1 to TRBJ1-6, with D maybe TRBD1 (6 bases). Trimming shortened V by 0 bases and J by 9 bases, and 16 bases separated the two germline ends. The germline gives CDR1 SGHRS, CDR2 YFSETQ. The CDR3 consists of 16 residues. The CDR3 DNA reads TGCGCCAGCAGCTTGGAGTCAGGGGAAGGGAGTTCACCCCTCCACTTT. Translation: CASSLESGEGSSPLHF.

This chain links TRBV29-1 with TRBJ2-7; 11 bases agree with TRBD1. The CDR3 covers 13 residues. Germline loops: CDR1 SQVTM, CDR2 ANQGSEA. The CDR3 spells CLKDRGLLYEQYF. In DNA, the CDR3 is TGCCTAAAGGACAGGGGGCTTTTGTACGAGCAGTACTTC.

The chain carries TRBV3-1 (or the pseudogene TRBV3-2) and TRBJ1-1; 10 nucleotides agree with TRBD1. V lost 2 bases and J lost 10; bases outside the gene matches: 4. The germline V gene encodes CDR1 LGHDT and CDR2 YNNKEL (reference sequence). This CDR3 spans 13 amino acids. The CDR3 spells CASSQIDRGLAFF. The DNA of the CDR3 is TGTGCCAGCAGCCAAATAGACAGGGGGCTAGCTTTCTTT.

The chain joins TRBV30 to TRBJ1-2; the match to TRBD1 covers 7 bases. This CDR3 is built from 16 residues. Trimming removed 0 bases from V and 5 bases from J; junction bases left unmatched: 12. The germline gives CDR1 GTSNPN, CDR2 SVGIG (reference sequence). In DNA, the CDR3 is TGTGCCTGGAGTGTACCCCCCGAGACAGGGTATTATGGCTACACCTTC. Protein: CAWSVPPETGYYGYTF.